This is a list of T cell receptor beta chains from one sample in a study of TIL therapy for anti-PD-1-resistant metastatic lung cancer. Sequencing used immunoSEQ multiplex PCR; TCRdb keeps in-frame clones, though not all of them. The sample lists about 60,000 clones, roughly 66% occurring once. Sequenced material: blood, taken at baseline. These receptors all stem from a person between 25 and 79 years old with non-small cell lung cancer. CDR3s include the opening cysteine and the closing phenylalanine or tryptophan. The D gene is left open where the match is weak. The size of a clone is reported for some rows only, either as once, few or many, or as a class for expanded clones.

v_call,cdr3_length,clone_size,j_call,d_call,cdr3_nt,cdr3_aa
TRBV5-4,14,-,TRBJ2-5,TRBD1,TGTGCCAGCAGCTGGCCAGGGGGCCGGGAGACCCAGTACTTC,CASSWPGGRETQYF
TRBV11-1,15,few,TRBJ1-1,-,TGTGCCAGCAGCTTAGGAGGGATAAGAAACACTGAAGCTTTCTTT,CASSLGGIRNTEAFF
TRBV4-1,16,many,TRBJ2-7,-,TGCGCCAGCAGCCAAGGGGCTTATGGGTTCGGATACGAGCAGTACTTC,CASSQGAYGFGYEQYF
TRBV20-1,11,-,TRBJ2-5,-,TGCAGTGCTTGGGCGGGTGAGACCCAGTACTTC,CSAWAGETQYF
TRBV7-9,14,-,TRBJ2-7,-,TGTGCCAGCAGCCCTTTCGGGGAATCCTACGAGCAGTACTTC,CASSPFGESYEQYF
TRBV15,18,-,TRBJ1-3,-,TGTGCCACCAGCAGAGATTTGGGGGCAGTGAGCTCTGGAAACACCATATATTTT,CATSRDLGAVSSGNTIYF
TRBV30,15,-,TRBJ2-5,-,TGTGCCTGGAGTGTAGGTCTAGCAGGCAAAGAGACCCAGTACTTC,CAWSVGLAGKETQYF
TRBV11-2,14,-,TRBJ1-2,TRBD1,TGTGCCAGCAGTACAGACAGGGCCCGGTATGGCTACACCTTC,CASSTDRARYGYTF
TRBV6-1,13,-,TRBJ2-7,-,TGTGCCAGCAGATGGACCATTAGGAGCGAGCAGTACTTC,CASRWTIRSEQYF
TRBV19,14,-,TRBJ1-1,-,TGTGCCAGTAGTATACGAGGGTTGAACACTGAAGCTTTCTTT,CASSIRGLNTEAFF
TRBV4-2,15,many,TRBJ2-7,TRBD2,TGTGCCAGCAGCCAAGCCAGCGGGAGGTCCTACGAGCAGTACTTC,CASSQASGRSYEQYF
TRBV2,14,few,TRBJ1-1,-,TGTGCCAGCATGGGTGGGCCCATGAACACTGAAGCTTTCTTT,CASMGGPMNTEAFF
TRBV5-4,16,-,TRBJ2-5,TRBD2,TGTGCCAGCAGCCCCGTGAAGCGGGGGGGCCAGGAGACCCAGTACTTC,CASSPVKRGGQETQYF
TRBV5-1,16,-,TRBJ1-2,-,TGCGCCAGCAGCCCCGGGACCGACTTCACTAACTATGGCTACACCTTC,CASSPGTDFTNYGYTF
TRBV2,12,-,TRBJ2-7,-,TGTGCCAGTAACTATACACCCTACGAGCAGTACTTC,CASNYTPYEQYF
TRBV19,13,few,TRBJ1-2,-,TGTGCCAGTAGAGCCGGCGGCAACTATGGCTACACCTTC,CASRAGGNYGYTF
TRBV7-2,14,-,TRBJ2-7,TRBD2,TGTGCCAGCAGCTTCCAGCGGGGGGACTACGAGCAGTACTTC,CASSFQRGDYEQYF
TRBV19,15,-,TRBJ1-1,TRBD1,TGTGCCAGTAGATCGGGGACAGGGTGGAACACTGAAGCTTTCTTT,CASRSGTGWNTEAFF
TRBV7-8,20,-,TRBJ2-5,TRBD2,TGTGCCAGCGGCCCTGTCGGCCAGAGCGGGAGAGGGTCGCACCAAGAGACCCAGTACTTC,CASGPVGQSGRGSHQETQYF
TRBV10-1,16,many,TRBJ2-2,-,TGCGCCAGCAGTGATCCCGGACTTTCGAACACCGGGGAGCTGTTTTTT,CASSDPGLSNTGELFF
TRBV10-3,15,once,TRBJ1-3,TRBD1,TGTGCCATCAGCCTGTACAGGGACAGTGGAAACACCATATATTTT,CAISLYRDSGNTIYF
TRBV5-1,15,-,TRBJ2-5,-,TGCGCCAGCAGCCAGACCGGGACCTCTCAAGAGACCCAGTACTTC,CASSQTGTSQETQYF
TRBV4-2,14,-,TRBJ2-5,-,TGTGCCAGCAGCCAAGATTTTAAACAAGAGACCCAGTACTTC,CASSQDFKQETQYF
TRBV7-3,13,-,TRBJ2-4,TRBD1,TGTGCCAGCAGCCTAGACAGGGAAAACATTCAGTACTTC,CASSLDRENIQYF
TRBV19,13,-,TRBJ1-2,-,TGTGCCAGTAGTATAAACAACGGCTATGGCTACACCTTC,CASSINNGYGYTF
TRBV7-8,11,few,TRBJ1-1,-,TGTGCCAGCAGAACAGGCCTTGAAGCTTTCTTT,CASRTGLEAFF
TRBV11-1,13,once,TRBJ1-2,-,TGTGCCAGCAGCTCCGACAAAAACTATGGCTACACCTTC,CASSSDKNYGYTF
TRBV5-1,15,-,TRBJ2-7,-,TGCGCCAGCAGCTTTCGGTCGAACACGGGCAGCGAGCAGTACTTC,CASSFRSNTGSEQYF
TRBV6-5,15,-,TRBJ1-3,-,TGTGCCAGCAGCCCTTCAGGGAGGAAAGGAAACACCATATATTTT,CASSPSGRKGNTIYF
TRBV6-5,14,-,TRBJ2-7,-,TGTGCCAGCACCAGAGGGACGGGGTCCTACGAGCAGTACTTC,CASTRGTGSYEQYF
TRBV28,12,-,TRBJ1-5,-,TGTGCCAGCCTGGAAATCAATCAGCCCCAGCATTTT,CASLEINQPQHF
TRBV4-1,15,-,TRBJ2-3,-,TGCGCCAGCAGCCAAGCCGGGGCCCTAACAGATACGCAGTATTTT,CASSQAGALTDTQYF